This note documents a single T cell receptor beta chain sequence. Its antigen is still unknown. These data come from a study of long-term antiretroviral therapy in people with HIV. Whole-study results and caveats: Within the repertoire, clones expanded before ART were dominant at all time points.

Running of the v3.0 immunoSEQ assay took place at survey level. Using immunoSEQ multiplex PCR, the repertoire was profiled, and TCRdb retains in-frame clones only, with some absent. This sample yields tens of thousands of clones, of which over 90% are seen a single time; approximately 8.2% belongs to the top ten. HIV-positive participants were all treated in the United States. Going into DNA extraction, samples held about 0.95-10 million cryopreserved PBMC. The germline V gene has CDR1 SNHLY and CDR2 FYNNEI. The CDR3 is made up of 12 amino acids. The V end was cut by 5 bases, the J end by 8 bases, with 10 bases between.

The source material was unsorted PBMCs, sampled more than 6 years after starting antiretroviral therapy. The chain joins TRBV2 to TRBJ2-1; no firm D call. The TCR sequence derives from a man aged 25-45 years with HIV. Here the CDR3 reads CASSPDWDEQFF. DNA of the CDR3: TGTGCCAGCAGTCCGGATTGGGATGAGCAGTTCTTC.